The rows below give T cell receptor beta chains drawn from one sample of a study of breast tumors, draining lymph nodes, adjacent tissues. TCRdb re-called the multiplex PCR reads with MiXCR, one entry per CDR3 protein. Found here are 130,000 or so distinct CDR3 sequences, about 20% of them singletons; the top ten hold 2% to 2.5%. The sequencing sample was made of axillary lymph node tissue. These receptors all stem from a female donor with breast cancer. Some clones in this sample may be carry-over from other donors' samples. The CDR3 runs from the conserved cysteine through the conserved F or W. Each record gives: V gene, clone size, D gene, J gene, CDR3 protein, CDR3 DNA. D genes are given only for firm matches. Clone size appears in some rows only: once, few, many, or a class for an expanded clone.

>TRBV5-5|many|.|TRBJ1-3
CASSLEPSGNTIYF
TGTGCCAGCAGCTTGGAACCCTCTGGAAACACCATATATTTT
>TRBV7-9|many|.|TRBJ1-2
CASRPSGAPYGYTF
TGTGCCAGCAGGCCCTCCGGGGCCCCCTATGGCTACACCTTC
>TRBV11-1|many|TRBD1|TRBJ1-3
CASSLARQGMENTIYF
TGTGCCAGCAGCTTAGCCCGACAGGGTATGGAAAACACCATATATTTT
>TRBV5-6|few|TRBD2|TRBJ2-5
CASSSTGGGWQETQYF
TGTGCCAGCAGCTCCACGGGGGGGGGGTGGCAAGAGACCCAGTACTTC
>TRBV7-2|many|.|TRBJ1-5
CASSLAGLGQGQPQHF
TGTGCCAGCAGCTTAGCAGGCTTAGGTCAGGGTCAGCCCCAGCATTTT
>TRBV10-2|many|TRBD1|TRBJ1-2
CASSPGQGASGYTF
TGCGCCAGCAGTCCGGGACAGGGGGCGTCTGGCTACACCTTC
>TRBV18|few|.|TRBJ1-5
CASSPPGANSNQPQHF
TGTGCCAGCTCACCACCTGGGGCAAATAGCAATCAGCCCCAGCATTTT
>TRBV29-1|many|.|TRBJ2-5
CSVEGQVETQYF
TGCAGCGTTGAAGGGCAGGTCGAAACCCAGTACTTC
>TRBV19|many|TRBD2|TRBJ2-3
CASSITSGIGADTQYF
TGTGCCAGTAGTATTACTAGCGGGATAGGGGCAGATACGCAGTATTTT
>TRBV6-5|many|.|TRBJ1-2
CASSSRQTPNYGYTF
TGTGCCAGCAGTTCCCGACAGACGCCTAACTATGGCTACACCTTC
>TRBV11-3|many|.|TRBJ1-6
CASSFPEHHNSPLHF
TGTGCCAGCAGCTTCCCCGAACATCATAATTCACCCCTCCACTTT
>TRBV24-1|few|.|TRBJ2-6
CATSDSGRANNVLTF
TGTGCCACCAGTGATTCGGGACGGGCCAACAACGTCCTGACTTTC
>TRBV29-1|.|.|TRBJ2-4
CSIAPGAGVGIQYF
TGCAGCATCGCCCCCGGGGCAGGGGTGGGCATTCAGTACTTC
>TRBV7-9|many|.|TRBJ1-5
CASSLARNQPQHF
TGTGCCAGCAGCTTAGCACGGAATCAGCCCCAGCATTTT
>TRBV19|many|TRBD2|TRBJ2-3
CASMGLAGVADTQYF
TGTGCCAGTATGGGGCTAGCGGGAGTGGCAGATACGCAGTATTTT
>TRBV5-1|many|.|TRBJ2-7
CASSLDPAYEQYF
TGCGCCAGCAGCTTGGATCCGGCCTACGAGCAGTACTTC
>TRBV12-3/TRBV12-4|many|.|TRBJ1-2
CASSTTRGDYGYTF
TGTGCCAGCAGTACCACGAGGGGAGACTATGGCTACACCTTC
>TRBV6-2/TRBV6-3|.|TRBD2|TRBJ2-7
CASSHSEAGVGSEQYF
TGTGCCAGCAGTCACTCTGAGGCGGGAGTCGGTAGCGAGCAGTACTTC
>TRBV20-1|many|.|TRBJ2-7
CSARDHILGLNTGEQYF
TGCAGTGCTAGAGATCATATCCTAGGGTTGAATACTGGCGAGCAGTACTTC
>TRBV28|few|.|TRBJ1-4
CASSSPGKRSNEKLFF
TGTGCCAGCAGTTCCCCAGGGAAGAGATCTAATGAAAAACTGTTTTTT
>TRBV20-1|many|.|TRBJ2-1
CSARRGDTPGNEQFF
TGCAGTGCTAGACGCGGCGACACCCCGGGCAATGAGCAGTTCTTC
>TRBV28|many|TRBD1|TRBJ2-7
CASTFAGGHYEQYF
TGTGCCAGCACCTTTGCAGGGGGCCACTACGAGCAGTACTTC
>TRBV6-4|many|TRBD2|TRBJ2-3
CASSDGGRAKDTQYF
TGTGCCAGCAGTGACGGCGGGAGGGCCAAAGATACGCAGTATTTT
>TRBV3-1|.|.|TRBJ2-7
CASSTGPDPYKQYF
TGTGCCAGCAGCACAGGGCCTGATCCCTACAAGCAGTACTTC
>TRBV2|.|TRBD2|TRBJ2-3
CASSELTRGGTTDTQYF
TGTGCCAGCAGTGAACTTACTCGGGGGGGAACCACAGATACGCAGTATTTT
>TRBV5-1|many|.|TRBJ2-7
CASSLVGLVYEQYF
TGCGCCAGCAGCTTGGTTGGACTCGTCTACGAGCAGTACTTC
>TRBV12-5|many|.|TRBJ2-3
CASRIGGSDTQYF
TGTGCTAGTAGAATAGGGGGTTCAGATACGCAGTATTTT
>TRBV15|many|.|TRBJ2-6
CATSLPGQGFSGANVLTF
TGTGCCACCAGCTTACCGGGACAAGGGTTTTCTGGGGCCAACGTCCTGACTTTC
>TRBV29-1|many|.|TRBJ1-2
CSVDGGHGYTF
TGCAGCGTTGATGGGGGGCATGGCTACACCTTC
>TRBV9|many|.|TRBJ1-5
CASSEGPFGQPQHF
TGTGCCAGCAGCGAAGGACCCTTCGGTCAGCCCCAGCATTTT
>TRBV12-3/TRBV12-4|many|TRBD2|TRBJ2-7
CASLLGTSGEQYF
TGTGCCAGCCTCCTCGGGACTAGCGGCGAGCAGTACTTC
>TRBV5-1|many|.|TRBJ1-5
CASSLSRNQPQHF
TGCGCCAGCAGCTTGTCGCGCAATCAGCCCCAGCATTTT
>TRBV6-4|many|TRBD2|TRBJ2-5
CASSDRPSGSTETQYF
TGTGCCAGCAGTGACCGGCCTAGCGGGAGCACGGAGACCCAGTACTTC
>TRBV7-9|many|.|TRBJ2-1
CASSFVGNEQFF
TGTGCCAGCAGCTTTGTGGGGAATGAGCAGTTCTTC
>TRBV24-1|many|.|TRBJ1-5
CATSDPAYNQPQHF
TGTGCCACCAGTGATCCTGCCTACAATCAGCCCCAGCATTTT